Reported below is one T cell receptor beta chain. Profiling relied on immunoSEQ multiplex PCR, and the TCRdb table lists in-frame clones only, not all of them. There are a few hundred thousand clones in the sample; roughly 86% occur only once, and approximately 0.7% lies in the top ten. This record belongs to a study of blood T cell repertoires in COVID-19. Study-level background: COVID-19 samples, acute and convalescent, were from the United States, Italy and Spain. Nucleic acid was either cDNA or gDNA, and it came from T cells, B-cell-depleted T cells, or PBMCs.

The CDR3 contains 12 residues. Germline V gene data show CDR1 as MDHEN and CDR2 as SYDVKM. V lost 6 bases to trimming and J lost 5 bases; unmatched junction nucleotides: 2. This receptor was taken from a human donor in a cohort sampled during active COVID-19. Sequenced sample: peripheral blood. V gene TRBV28 combines with J gene TRBJ2-7; 9 bases align to TRBD1. DNA for the CDR3: TGTGCCAGCAGCCGGACAGGGGACGAGCAGTACTTC. As protein: CASSRTGDEQYF.